The rows below give T cell receptor beta chains drawn from one sample of a study of identical twins. Each CDR3 protein is one row after TCRdb ran MiXCR on the 5' RACE reads. Of 550,000 to 700,000 distinct CDR3 sequences in the sample, about 20% are singletons; the top ten hold roughly 4.3%. The data were also submitted as part of a second study, on T cells expressing NK-cell markers.

Specimen: PBMCs. The receptor source for this set is a woman younger than 35 in good health. CDR3s include the opening cysteine and the closing phenylalanine or tryptophan. Fields, in order: clone size, V gene, D gene, J gene, CDR3 DNA, CDR3 protein. A D gene is named only where the DNA matches it firmly. Clone size is stated in some rows and not others, as once, few, many or a class when expanded.

clone size: few; V gene: TRBV5-1; D gene: NA; J gene: TRBJ2-7; CDR3 DNA: TGCGCCAGCAGCTTGGAAGGGTGGGAGCAGTACTTC; CDR3 protein: CASSLEGWEQYF
clone size: NA; V gene: TRBV27; D gene: NA; J gene: TRBJ2-2; CDR3 DNA: TGTGCCAGCAGTCTCCCGGGACTTAACACCGGGGAGCTGTTTTTT; CDR3 protein: CASSLPGLNTGELFF
clone size: few; V gene: TRBV29-1; D gene: TRBD2; J gene: TRBJ2-1; CDR3 DNA: TGCAGCGTGTTTGGGGAGCGGGGCTACAATGAGCAGTTCTTC; CDR3 protein: CSVFGERGYNEQFF
clone size: few; V gene: TRBV29-1; D gene: TRBD1; J gene: TRBJ1-4; CDR3 DNA: TGCAGCGTTGGGGACAGAGGTGGTGAAAAACTGTTTTTT; CDR3 protein: CSVGDRGGEKLFF
clone size: NA; V gene: TRBV9; D gene: NA; J gene: TRBJ1-4; CDR3 DNA: TGTGCCAGCAGCAAAGGGGGAACTAATGAAAAACTGTTTTTT; CDR3 protein: CASSKGGTNEKLFF
clone size: NA; V gene: TRBV5-6; D gene: TRBD1; J gene: TRBJ1-5; CDR3 DNA: TGTGCCAGCAGCTTGAGGGGGCAGGGACTGCCCCAGCATTTT; CDR3 protein: CASSLRGQGLPQHF
clone size: few; V gene: TRBV5-1; D gene: TRBD1; J gene: TRBJ2-5; CDR3 DNA: TGCGCCAGCAGCATTGGGCCGGGACAGGGGTATGAGACCCAGTACTTC; CDR3 protein: CASSIGPGQGYETQYF
clone size: few; V gene: TRBV6-1; D gene: NA; J gene: TRBJ2-5; CDR3 DNA: TGTGCCAGCAGTGGAACTAGGAGTGGAGAGACCCAGTACTTC; CDR3 protein: CASSGTRSGETQYF
clone size: few; V gene: TRBV6-4; D gene: TRBD2; J gene: TRBJ2-1; CDR3 DNA: TGTGCCAGCAGTTTAGAAGCGGGAGGGCTGAATGAGCAGTTCTTC; CDR3 protein: CASSLEAGGLNEQFF
clone size: many; V gene: TRBV20-1; D gene: NA; J gene: TRBJ2-2; CDR3 DNA: TGCAGTGCTAGTTTCCGGCCCGGGGAGCTGTTTTTT; CDR3 protein: CSASFRPGELFF
clone size: NA; V gene: TRBV7-6; D gene: NA; J gene: TRBJ2-1; CDR3 DNA: TGTGCCAGCAGCTCCTACTTAGCGGACAATGAGCAGTTCTTC; CDR3 protein: CASSSYLADNEQFF
clone size: NA; V gene: TRBV4-3; D gene: NA; J gene: TRBJ2-2; CDR3 DNA: TGCGCCAGCAGCCGACAGCGACAGGGGGAGCTGTTTTTT; CDR3 protein: CASSRQRQGELFF
clone size: NA; V gene: TRBV7-3; D gene: NA; J gene: TRBJ2-1; CDR3 DNA: TGTGCCAGCAGCCCCACCCTCTGGGGAGCCTACAATGAGCAGTTCTTC; CDR3 protein: CASSPTLWGAYNEQFF
clone size: NA; V gene: TRBV6-1; D gene: TRBD2; J gene: TRBJ2-3; CDR3 DNA: TGTGCCAGCAAAAGGAAGCCTAGCGGCCGCACAGATACGCAGTATTTT; CDR3 protein: CASKRKPSGRTDTQYF
clone size: NA; V gene: TRBV3-1; D gene: TRBD1; J gene: TRBJ1-1; CDR3 DNA: TGTGCCAGCAGCCAAAGGGGAGAGGGGGCCACTGAAGCTTTCTTT; CDR3 protein: CASSQRGEGATEAFF
clone size: few; V gene: TRBV9; D gene: NA; J gene: TRBJ2-7; CDR3 DNA: TGTGCCAGCAGCGTAGGTCAGGATTACGAGCAGTACTTC; CDR3 protein: CASSVGQDYEQYF
clone size: NA; V gene: TRBV4-2; D gene: TRBD1; J gene: TRBJ1-5; CDR3 DNA: TGTGCCAGCAGCCAAGAGCTGAGACAGGGAGGTCAGCCCCAGCATTTT; CDR3 protein: CASSQELRQGGQPQHF
clone size: once; V gene: TRBV23-1; D gene: NA; J gene: TRBJ1-5; CDR3 DNA: TGCGCCAGCAGTCAACGGACAGACCATCAGCCCCAGCATTTT; CDR3 protein: CASSQRTDHQPQHF
clone size: few; V gene: TRBV20-1; D gene: NA; J gene: TRBJ2-3; CDR3 DNA: TGCAGTGCCAATACTCGAGTCACAGATACGCAGTATTTT; CDR3 protein: CSANTRVTDTQYF
clone size: many; V gene: TRBV25-1; D gene: TRBD1; J gene: TRBJ2-1; CDR3 DNA: TGTGCCAGCAGTAGACTAGGACAGGGGCGTAATGAGCAGTTCTTC; CDR3 protein: CASSRLGQGRNEQFF
clone size: few; V gene: TRBV5-1; D gene: NA; J gene: TRBJ2-7; CDR3 DNA: TGCGCCAGCAGTCTCTACGCGTACGGCGAGCAGTACTTC; CDR3 protein: CASSLYAYGEQYF
clone size: once; V gene: TRBV7-2; D gene: TRBD2; J gene: TRBJ2-7; CDR3 DNA: TGTGCCAGCAGCCAGACTAGCGGGACTGATGAGCAGTACTTC; CDR3 protein: CASSQTSGTDEQYF
clone size: few; V gene: TRBV20-1; D gene: NA; J gene: TRBJ2-7; CDR3 DNA: TGCAGTGGGGCGTCGGGTGACTACTACGAGCAGTACTTC; CDR3 protein: CSGASGDYYEQYF
clone size: NA; V gene: TRBV12-3/TRBV12-4; D gene: NA; J gene: TRBJ1-1; CDR3 DNA: TGTGCCAGCACCCTAACTCGGAACACTGAAGCTTTCTTT; CDR3 protein: CASTLTRNTEAFF
clone size: NA; V gene: TRBV20-1; D gene: TRBD1; J gene: TRBJ2-2; CDR3 DNA: TGCAGTGCTAGAGAAACCGGGACAGGGGCCACCGGGGAGCTGTTTTTT; CDR3 protein: CSARETGTGATGELFF
clone size: NA; V gene: TRBV27; D gene: NA; J gene: TRBJ2-7; CDR3 DNA: TGTGCCAGCACCCAGGGGCTACGCTACGAGCAGTACTTC; CDR3 protein: CASTQGLRYEQYF
clone size: NA; V gene: TRBV5-1; D gene: NA; J gene: TRBJ2-1; CDR3 DNA: TGCGCCAGCAGCTTGGTAGGAATCGCAAATGAGCAGTTCTTC; CDR3 protein: CASSLVGIANEQFF
clone size: few; V gene: TRBV4-3; D gene: NA; J gene: TRBJ2-3; CDR3 DNA: TGCGCCAGCAGCCAAGATGTGGGGATCGATACGCAGTATTTT; CDR3 protein: CASSQDVGIDTQYF
clone size: NA; V gene: TRBV7-2; D gene: TRBD1; J gene: TRBJ1-1; CDR3 DNA: TGTGCCAGCAGCTTCCAGGCAGGGGGTTACACTGAAGCTTTCTTT; CDR3 protein: CASSFQAGGYTEAFF
clone size: many; V gene: TRBV12-3/TRBV12-4; D gene: TRBD1; J gene: TRBJ2-3; CDR3 DNA: TGTGCCAGCGACAGGGACAGAGATACGCAGTATTTT; CDR3 protein: CASDRDRDTQYF
clone size: NA; V gene: TRBV10-3; D gene: NA; J gene: TRBJ2-3; CDR3 DNA: TGTGCCATGGGGGTGGGAGATACGCAGTATTTT; CDR3 protein: CAMGVGDTQYF
clone size: NA; V gene: TRBV20-1; D gene: NA; J gene: TRBJ2-7; CDR3 DNA: TGCAGTGCTAGCCCTAGCGTGTACGAGCAGTACTTC; CDR3 protein: CSASPSVYEQYF
clone size: NA; V gene: TRBV7-9; D gene: TRBD1; J gene: TRBJ1-4; CDR3 DNA: TGTGCCAGCAGCTCAACAGGGGGCCGGAGGGAAAAACTGTTTTTT; CDR3 protein: CASSSTGGRREKLFF